These T cell receptor beta chains were read from a single sample in a study of shared clonotypes between healthy human individuals. Sequenced by immunoSEQ multiplex PCR; TCRdb stores in-frame clones only, minus some. The repertoire consists of roughly 1,100,000 clones, with roughly 80% occurring once and the leading ten covering approximately 1.3%. Sequencing was done on a sample of memory CD4+ T cells sorted from blood. All receptors derive from a young man in good health. The CDR3 runs from the conserved cysteine through the conserved F or W. The order of the fields is CDR3 DNA, CDR3 protein, J gene, V gene, D gene, clone size. D genes are given only for firm matches. The size of a clone is reported for some rows only, either as once, few or many, or as a class for expanded clones.

DNA: TGTGCCAGCAGTTTATCGTCGAGACACTATAGCAATCAGCCCCAGCATTTT
CDR3: CASSLSSRHYSNQPQHF
J: TRBJ1-5
V: TRBV27
D: .
size: .

DNA: TGTGCCAGCAGCAGGGCGGGAAACACAGATACGCAGTATTTT
CDR3: CASSRAGNTDTQYF
J: TRBJ2-3
V: TRBV7-9
D: .
size: .

DNA: TGTGCCACCAGCAGACCGGGTCTTAACAATGAGCAGTTCTTC
CDR3: CATSRPGLNNEQFF
J: TRBJ2-1
V: TRBV15
D: .
size: .

DNA: TGTGCCAGCACCTATTACCTGGAGAACTATGGCTACACCTTC
CDR3: CASTYYLENYGYTF
J: TRBJ1-2
V: TRBV28
D: .
size: few

DNA: TGTGCCAGCTCACCACCGAAATTCGGTGAGCAGTTCTTC
CDR3: CASSPPKFGEQFF
J: TRBJ2-1
V: TRBV18
D: .
size: .

DNA: TGTGCCAGCAGCCCAGGGGGTTACGACACTGAAGCTTTCTTT
CDR3: CASSPGGYDTEAFF
J: TRBJ1-1
V: TRBV9
D: TRBD1
size: once

DNA: TGTGCCAGCAGGAAAAAAGGACAGGGGACCCACGAGCAGTACTTC
CDR3: CASRKKGQGTHEQYF
J: TRBJ2-7
V: TRBV6-5
D: TRBD1
size: .

DNA: TGCGCCAGCAGTGTAGGGGGAAGAAATTCACCCCTCCACTTT
CDR3: CASSVGGRNSPLHF
J: TRBJ1-6
V: TRBV10-2
D: .
size: .

DNA: TGTGCCAGCAGCCTCCAGGGAAAACAGAACACTGAAGCTTTCTTT
CDR3: CASSLQGKQNTEAFF
J: TRBJ1-1
V: TRBV14
D: .
size: .

DNA: TGCAGCGTTGGAGAGGGGAATGGCTACACCTTC
CDR3: CSVGEGNGYTF
J: TRBJ1-2
V: TRBV29-1
D: .
size: once

DNA: TGTGCCAGTTTCCGGGTGAACACCATATATTTT
CDR3: CASFRVNTIYF
J: TRBJ1-3
V: TRBV28
D: .
size: few

DNA: TGTGCCAGCAGCTTAGAGTCGGGGAGTGAGCAGTACTTC
CDR3: CASSLESGSEQYF
J: TRBJ2-7
V: TRBV7-9
D: .
size: few

DNA: TGCGCCAGCAGCTTGAATACAGGGGTGGCTTACGAGCAGTACTTC
CDR3: CASSLNTGVAYEQYF
J: TRBJ2-7
V: TRBV5-1
D: TRBD1
size: few

DNA: TGTGCCAGCAGTTCCCGGGACTCTGGTACCGGGGAGCTGTTTTTT
CDR3: CASSSRDSGTGELFF
J: TRBJ2-2
V: TRBV5-6
D: .
size: .

DNA: TGTGCCAGCAGGCGGGGGGGTTCAAGCGAGCAGTACTTC
CDR3: CASRRGGSSEQYF
J: TRBJ2-7
V: TRBV6-1
D: TRBD2
size: once

DNA: TGTGCCAGCTCACCAGGAGGATCCTACGAGCAGTACTTC
CDR3: CASSPGGSYEQYF
J: TRBJ2-7
V: TRBV18
D: .
size: .

DNA: TGTGCCAGCTCACCCGGGACGGGGGCCGGGAATTCACCCCTCCACTTT
CDR3: CASSPGTGAGNSPLHF
J: TRBJ1-6
V: TRBV18
D: .
size: .

DNA: TGTGCCAGTAGTTCTGACAGGGCGGGCGGGGAGCTGTTTTTT
CDR3: CASSSDRAGGELFF
J: TRBJ2-2
V: TRBV19
D: TRBD1
size: .

DNA: TGTGCCAGCAGCCTCTTAGGGGGTCAACAAGAGACCCAGTACTTC
CDR3: CASSLLGGQQETQYF
J: TRBJ2-5
V: TRBV6-1
D: .
size: few

DNA: TGTGCCTGGAGGGGGGACAGGGGGACAGATACGCAGTATTTT
CDR3: CAWRGDRGTDTQYF
J: TRBJ2-3
V: TRBV30
D: TRBD1
size: .

DNA: TGTGCCAGTAGTGCGGATCAGGGACCTGGGGCCAACGTCCTGACTTTC
CDR3: CASSADQGPGANVLTF
J: TRBJ2-6
V: TRBV19
D: .
size: .

DNA: TGTGCCTGGAGTGTATCTCGCGGTGGTGAGCAGTTCTTC
CDR3: CAWSVSRGGEQFF
J: TRBJ2-1
V: TRBV30
D: .
size: .